This T cell receptor beta chain was found in a study of tumor-infiltrating lymphocytes in oesophageal squamous cell carcinoma. TCRdb ran MiXCR on the PCR reads and lists one entry per CDR3 protein. The sample carries fewer than 25,000 distinct CDR3 sequences, approximately 34% recorded once. Trimming took 5 bases from V and 5 from J; bases not matched to a gene: 9. The CDR3 sequence is 14 residues long. Germline loops: CDR1 SGHTA, CDR2 FQGTGA. This clonotype was seen at least ten times. Sequencing was carried out using esophageal tumor tissue. The chain links TRBV7-3 to TRBJ2-7, with TRBD2 identical over 7 bases. The sequence was collected from a female donor with esophageal squamous cell carcinoma. The CDR3: CASSPMGGVHEQYF. CDR3 nucleotides: TGTGCCAGCAGCCCGATGGGGGGGGTCCACGAGCAGTACTTC.